This T cell receptor (beta chain) was sequenced in a study of T cells in Graves' hyperthyroidism and ophthalmopathy. Amplified TCR beta CDR3 regions derived from RNA transcripts. TCR CDR3 regions were first amplified by RT-PCR with HTBI primers. TCRdb processed the multiplex PCR reads anew with MiXCR; each CDR3 protein has one entry. Here the sample spans about 570,000 distinct CDR3 sequences, approximately 44% being singletons. Whole-study findings and limits: Among clonotypes expanded in thyroid above 0.001, most were also found in blood. The model predicted ophthalmopathy a median approximately seven months before onset.

Based on clinical symptoms, serum thyroxine and TRAb, thyroid ultrasound and orbital computed tomography, diagnoses were reached. On this clonotype itself: Its antigen is as yet unknown.

The germline V gene has CDR1 SGHTA and CDR2 FQGNSA. This CDR3 has 13 amino acids. Trimming took off 0 bases at V and 5 bases at J, with 7 bases between the two ends. This TCR came from an adult woman with Graves' disease, either hyperthyroidism or ophthalmopathy (not recorded which). Sequenced sample: peripheral blood or thyroid tissue (not recorded which). The V call is TRBV7-2, the J call TRBJ2-5; D remains ambiguous. The CDR3 bases are TGTGCCAGCAGCTTAGCTTCGACGGAGACCCAGTACTTC. Translating gives CASSLASTETQYF.